The clone carrying this TCR beta chain was detected only a few times. No antigen is known for it. Every patient was untreated before thyroid surgery. The sample belongs to a study of metastatic and nonmetastatic thyroid tumors. The wider study: Across peripheral blood and tumor or nodule tissue samples taken from malignant and benign thyroid patients, the repertoires were compared with one another. Study-wide results and caveats: As reported, TCR beta diversity in blood and tumor was significantly higher in malignant thyroid tumors than in benign nodules.

How the authors handled the data: Across clinicopathological groups, CDR3 differences served as the basis for building a distant-metastasis classifier for papillary thyroid cancer. TCRdb re-called the PCR reads via MiXCR. TCRdb, not the original authors, processed these V and J calls. This sample carries 21,000 or so clones, 15% to 20% of them seen once, and the ten largest clones take over 20%. The V gene end was trimmed by 1 base and the J gene end by 5 bases; junction bases not matched to a gene: 8. CDR1 and CDR2 from the germline V gene are MDHEN and SYDVKM. The CDR3 has 15 residues. Sequencing used blood. The sequence came from a male donor with papillary thyroid cancer or a benign thyroid nodule (not recorded which). Some clones in this sample may be carry-over from other donors' samples. The chain links TRBV28 to TRBJ2-7; 7 bases are a match to TRBD1. The CDR3 is CASSLYRQGDDEQYF. The CDR3, as DNA: TGTGCCAGCAGTTTATACCGGCAGGGGGATGACGAGCAGTACTTC.